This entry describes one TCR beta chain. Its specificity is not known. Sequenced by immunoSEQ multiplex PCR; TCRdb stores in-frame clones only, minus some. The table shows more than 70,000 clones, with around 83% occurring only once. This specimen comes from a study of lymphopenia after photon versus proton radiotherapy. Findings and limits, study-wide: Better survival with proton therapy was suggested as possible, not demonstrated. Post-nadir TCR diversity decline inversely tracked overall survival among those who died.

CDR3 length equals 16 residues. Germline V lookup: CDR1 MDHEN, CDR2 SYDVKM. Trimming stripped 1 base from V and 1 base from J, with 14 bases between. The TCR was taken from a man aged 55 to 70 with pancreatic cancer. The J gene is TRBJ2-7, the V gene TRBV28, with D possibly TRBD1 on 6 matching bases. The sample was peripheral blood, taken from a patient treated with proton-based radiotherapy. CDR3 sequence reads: CASSLSTGKISYEQYF. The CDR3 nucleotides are TGTGCCAGCAGTTTATCTACAGGGAAAATTTCCTACGAGCAGTACTTC.